The clone carrying this TCR beta chain was recorded once. Clones were read by immunoSEQ multiplex PCR, and TCRdb kept only the in-frame ones, dropping some. Of approximately 5,300 clones listed, roughly 80% are singletons. This entry is derived from a study of immune evolution from preneoplasia to lung adenocarcinoma. The CDR3 sequence is 13 residues long. V lost 6 bases, J lost 2 bases, and 11 bases lay in between. Germline V gives CDR1 SEHNR, CDR2 FQNEAQ (reference sequence). Patients had resection in Japan or China between about 2013 and 2017. Two lung cancer pathologists independently confirmed each histologic diagnosis.

The material sequenced was FFPE adjacent normal lung tissue. The sequence came from a person aged 60-80 years with lung adenocarcinoma. V and J are TRBV7-9 and TRBJ2-7, with D unclear. The DNA for the CDR3 is TGTGCCAGCAGACCGCCAAATACCTACGAGCAGTACTTC. As protein: CASRPPNTYEQYF.